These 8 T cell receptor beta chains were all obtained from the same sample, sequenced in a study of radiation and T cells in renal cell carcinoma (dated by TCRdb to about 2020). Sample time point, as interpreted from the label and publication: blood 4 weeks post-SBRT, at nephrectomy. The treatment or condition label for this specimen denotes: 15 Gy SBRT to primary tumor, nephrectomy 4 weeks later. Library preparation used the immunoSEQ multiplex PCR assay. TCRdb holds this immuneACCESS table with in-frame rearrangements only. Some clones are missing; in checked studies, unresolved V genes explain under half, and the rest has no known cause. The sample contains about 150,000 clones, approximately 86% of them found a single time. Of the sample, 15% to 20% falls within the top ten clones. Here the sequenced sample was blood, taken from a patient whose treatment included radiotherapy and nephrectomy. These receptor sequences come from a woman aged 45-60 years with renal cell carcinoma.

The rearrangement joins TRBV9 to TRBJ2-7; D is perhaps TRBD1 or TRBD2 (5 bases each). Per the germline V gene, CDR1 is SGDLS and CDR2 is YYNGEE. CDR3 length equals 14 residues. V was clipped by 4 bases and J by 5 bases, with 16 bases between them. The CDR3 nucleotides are TGTGCCAGCAGCCGTTCCGGGGCAGCTAACGAGCAGTACTTC. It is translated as CASSRSGAANEQYF. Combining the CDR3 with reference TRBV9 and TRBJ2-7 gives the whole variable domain DSGVTQTPKHLITATGQRVTLRCSPRSGDLSVYWYQQSLDQGLQFLIQYYNGEERAKGNILERFSAQQFPDLHSELNLSSLELGDSALYFCASSRSGAANEQYFGPGTRLTVT.

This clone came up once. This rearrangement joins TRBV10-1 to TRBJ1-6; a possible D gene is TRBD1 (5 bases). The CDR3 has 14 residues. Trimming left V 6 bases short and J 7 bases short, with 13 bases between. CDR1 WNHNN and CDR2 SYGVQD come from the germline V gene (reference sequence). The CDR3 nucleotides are TGCGCCAGCAGCCCCCGGGACTGGAATTCACCCCTCCACTTT. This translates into CASSPRDWNSPLHF.

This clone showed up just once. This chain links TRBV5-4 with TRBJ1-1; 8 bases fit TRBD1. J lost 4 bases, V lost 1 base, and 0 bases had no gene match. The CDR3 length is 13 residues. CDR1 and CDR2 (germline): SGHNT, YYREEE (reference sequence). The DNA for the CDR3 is TGTGCCAGCAGCTTGACAGGGGGCACTGAAGCTTTCTTT. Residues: CASSLTGGTEAFF.

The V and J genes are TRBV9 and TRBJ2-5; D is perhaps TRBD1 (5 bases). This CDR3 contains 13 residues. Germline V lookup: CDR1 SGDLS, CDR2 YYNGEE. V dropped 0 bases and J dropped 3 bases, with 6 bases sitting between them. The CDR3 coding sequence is TGTGCCAGCAGCGTAGGACAGAAAGAGACCCAGTACTTC. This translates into CASSVGQKETQYF.

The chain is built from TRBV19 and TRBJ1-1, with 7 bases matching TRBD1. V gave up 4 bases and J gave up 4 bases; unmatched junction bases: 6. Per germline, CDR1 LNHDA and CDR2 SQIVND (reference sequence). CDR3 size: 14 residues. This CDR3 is CASSRQGPSTEAFF. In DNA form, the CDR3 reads TGTGCCAGTAGTAGACAGGGCCCGAGCACTGAAGCTTTCTTT.

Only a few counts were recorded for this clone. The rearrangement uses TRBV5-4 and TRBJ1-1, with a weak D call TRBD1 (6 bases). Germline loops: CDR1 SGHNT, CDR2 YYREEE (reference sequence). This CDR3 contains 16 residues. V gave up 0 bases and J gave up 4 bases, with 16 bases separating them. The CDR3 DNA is TGTGCCAGCAGCTTGGAAAGGACGGGGGGCGGCACTGAAGCTTTCTTT. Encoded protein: CASSLERTGGGTEAFF.

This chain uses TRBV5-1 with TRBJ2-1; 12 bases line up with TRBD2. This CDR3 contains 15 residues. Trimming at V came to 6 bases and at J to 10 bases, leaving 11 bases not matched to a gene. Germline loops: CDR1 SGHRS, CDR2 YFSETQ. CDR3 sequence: CASNGRLAGAREQFF. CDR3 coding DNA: TGCGCCAGCAATGGGCGACTAGCGGGAGCTCGGGAGCAGTTCTTC.

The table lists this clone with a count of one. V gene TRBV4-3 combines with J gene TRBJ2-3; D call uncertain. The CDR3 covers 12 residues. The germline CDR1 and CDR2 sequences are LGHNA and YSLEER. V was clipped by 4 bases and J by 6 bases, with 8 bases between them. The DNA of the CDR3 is TGCGCCAGCAGCCCGAATAGGGATACGCAGTATTTT. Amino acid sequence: CASSPNRDTQYF.